Listed below are T cell receptor beta chains from one sample, sequenced in a study of blood T cell repertoires in COVID-19. Sequencing was performed with immunoSEQ multiplex PCR; in TCRdb, only in-frame clones are kept and a portion is missing. The sample shows roughly 500,000 clones, 88% of them seen only once. The sequencing input was PBMCs or T cells enriched from blood (not recorded which). The source of these receptors is a woman aged 60 to 75 who had recovered from COVID-19. Both conserved end residues are part of each CDR3. D genes are given only for firm matches. Where a row states a size, it is once, few, many or the class of an expanded clone; other rows omit it.

cdr3_aa: CASAMGTLSNQPQHF
cdr3_nt: TGTGCTAGTGCCATGGGGACACTCAGCAATCAGCCCCAGCATTTT
v_call: TRBV12-5
j_call: TRBJ1-5
clone_size: -
d_call: -

cdr3_aa: CAISESAGGLEQYF
cdr3_nt: TGTGCCATCAGTGAGTCGGCAGGGGGACTCGAGCAGTACTTC
v_call: TRBV10-3
j_call: TRBJ2-7
clone_size: -
d_call: -

cdr3_aa: CSASRVVSTTGTQYF
cdr3_nt: TGCAGTGCTAGTCGGGTGGTGTCCACAACGGGGACCCAGTACTTC
v_call: TRBV20-1
j_call: TRBJ2-5
clone_size: -
d_call: -

cdr3_aa: CASGPAGQGQPQHF
cdr3_nt: TGTGCCAGTGGCCCTGCGGGGCAGGGACAGCCCCAGCATTTT
v_call: TRBV19
j_call: TRBJ1-5
clone_size: -
d_call: -

cdr3_aa: CASSLIPVTPYGYTF
cdr3_nt: TGTGCCAGCAGCTTGATCCCGGTCACCCCCTATGGCTACACCTTC
v_call: TRBV5-5
j_call: TRBJ1-2
clone_size: -
d_call: -

cdr3_aa: CASSQDLERGGLDTQYF
cdr3_nt: TGTGCCAGCAGCCAAGATCTTGAGCGGGGGGGCTTAGATACGCAGTATTTT
v_call: TRBV3-1/TRBV3-2
j_call: TRBJ2-3
clone_size: once
d_call: TRBD2

cdr3_aa: CASSYSSGFNGYTF
cdr3_nt: TGTGCCAGCAGTTACTCGAGCGGGTTTAATGGCTACACCTTC
v_call: TRBV6-5
j_call: TRBJ1-2
clone_size: -
d_call: -

cdr3_aa: CASSPTSGGPSPYNEQFF
cdr3_nt: TGTGCCAGCTCACCTACTAGCGGGGGGCCCAGCCCGTACAATGAGCAGTTCTTC
v_call: TRBV18
j_call: TRBJ2-1
clone_size: few
d_call: TRBD2

cdr3_aa: CASSLGQSAAETQYF
cdr3_nt: TGTGCCAGCAGCTTAGGACAGTCCGCGGCGGAGACCCAGTACTTC
v_call: TRBV5-4
j_call: TRBJ2-5
clone_size: -
d_call: -

cdr3_aa: CASSQAASGRSGPTIAKNIQYF
cdr3_nt: TGCGCCAGCAGCCAAGCTGCCTCCGGGCGGAGCGGGCCAACTATAGCCAAAAACATTCAGTACTTC
v_call: TRBV4-1
j_call: TRBJ2-4
clone_size: -
d_call: -

cdr3_aa: CASSPGGAQAYNEQFF
cdr3_nt: TGTGCCAGCAGCCCCGGAGGAGCCCAAGCGTACAATGAGCAGTTCTTC
v_call: TRBV28
j_call: TRBJ2-1
clone_size: -
d_call: -

cdr3_aa: CATATDRDGEKLFF
cdr3_nt: TGTGCCACCGCTACAGACAGGGATGGGGAAAAACTGTTTTTT
v_call: TRBV24-1
j_call: TRBJ1-4
clone_size: -
d_call: TRBD1

cdr3_aa: CASGLGLAGSWQYF
cdr3_nt: TGTGCTAGTGGTTTGGGTCTAGCGGGGTCCTGGCAGTATTTT
v_call: TRBV12-5
j_call: TRBJ2-3
clone_size: -
d_call: TRBD2

cdr3_aa: CASSITGGPYNEQFF
cdr3_nt: TGTGCCAGCAGTATAACAGGGGGCCCCTACAATGAGCAGTTCTTC
v_call: TRBV28
j_call: TRBJ2-1
clone_size: -
d_call: TRBD1

cdr3_aa: CSARRGGDTEAFF
cdr3_nt: TGCAGCGCCCGAAGGGGGGGGGACACTGAAGCTTTCTTT
v_call: TRBV29-1
j_call: TRBJ1-1
clone_size: -
d_call: -

cdr3_aa: CASSSQGAPTEAFF
cdr3_nt: TGCGCCAGCAGCTCTCAGGGGGCGCCCACTGAAGCTTTCTTT
v_call: TRBV5-1
j_call: TRBJ1-1
clone_size: -
d_call: TRBD1

cdr3_aa: CASSVRPGQRQGQEAFF
cdr3_nt: TGCGCCAGCAGTGTGAGGCCGGGACAGCGACAGGGACAAGAAGCTTTCTTT
v_call: TRBV10-2
j_call: TRBJ1-1
clone_size: -
d_call: TRBD1

cdr3_aa: CSVEDHGVTNEKLFF
cdr3_nt: TGCAGCGTTGAAGATCACGGAGTAACTAATGAAAAACTGTTTTTT
v_call: TRBV29-1
j_call: TRBJ1-4
clone_size: -
d_call: -

cdr3_aa: CASSVGRAPGNGYTF
cdr3_nt: TGTGCCAGCAGCGTAGGTCGGGCCCCGGGGAATGGCTACACCTTC
v_call: TRBV9
j_call: TRBJ1-2
clone_size: -
d_call: -

cdr3_aa: CASSGYSNQPQHF
cdr3_nt: TGTGCCAGCAGTGGTTATAGCAATCAGCCCCAGCATTTT
v_call: TRBV2
j_call: TRBJ1-5
clone_size: -
d_call: -

cdr3_aa: CASSVRAGGSTDTQYF
cdr3_nt: TGTGCCAGCAGCGTCAGAGCGGGGGGGAGCACAGATACGCAGTATTTT
v_call: TRBV9
j_call: TRBJ2-3
clone_size: -
d_call: TRBD2

cdr3_aa: CAWSVGRRNTEAFF
cdr3_nt: TGTGCCTGGAGTGTTGGTCGGAGAAACACTGAAGCTTTCTTT
v_call: TRBV30
j_call: TRBJ1-1
clone_size: -
d_call: -

cdr3_aa: CASSLPGQGGYGYTF
cdr3_nt: TGTGCCAGCAGCTTGCCCGGACAGGGAGGTTATGGCTACACCTTC
v_call: TRBV5-8
j_call: TRBJ1-2
clone_size: -
d_call: TRBD1

cdr3_aa: CASRAGGHTDTQYF
cdr3_nt: TGTGCCAGCAGGGCGGGGGGCCACACAGATACGCAGTATTTT
v_call: TRBV7-2
j_call: TRBJ2-3
clone_size: -
d_call: TRBD2

cdr3_aa: CASSIRVSRTEAFF
cdr3_nt: TGTGCCAGTAGTATCAGGGTCAGTCGGACTGAAGCTTTCTTT
v_call: TRBV19
j_call: TRBJ1-1
clone_size: -
d_call: -

cdr3_aa: CASSRTSGPGEQYF
cdr3_nt: TGTGCCAGTAGTCGCACGAGTGGGCCTGGGGAGCAGTACTTC
v_call: TRBV19
j_call: TRBJ2-7
clone_size: -
d_call: -

cdr3_aa: CASSPEVTGNTGELFF
cdr3_nt: TGCGCCAGCAGCCCGGAAGTGACAGGGAACACCGGGGAGCTGTTTTTT
v_call: TRBV5-1
j_call: TRBJ2-2
clone_size: -
d_call: -

cdr3_aa: CASSLDGQVTEAFF
cdr3_nt: TGCGCCAGCAGCTTGGACGGACAGGTGACTGAAGCTTTCTTT
v_call: TRBV5-1
j_call: TRBJ1-1
clone_size: -
d_call: TRBD1

cdr3_aa: CATSIGTGRGDTQYF
cdr3_nt: TGTGCCACTTCAATCGGGACAGGGCGAGGGGATACGCAGTATTTT
v_call: TRBV11-3
j_call: TRBJ2-3
clone_size: -
d_call: TRBD1

cdr3_aa: CSVPSGAFTDTQYF
cdr3_nt: TGCAGCGTCCCATCTGGGGCGTTCACAGATACGCAGTATTTT
v_call: TRBV29-1
j_call: TRBJ2-3
clone_size: once
d_call: -

cdr3_aa: CASSQTGTPNSPLHF
cdr3_nt: TGTGCCAGCAGCCAGACCGGGACACCTAATTCACCCCTCCACTTT
v_call: TRBV3-1/TRBV3-2
j_call: TRBJ1-6
clone_size: -
d_call: -

cdr3_aa: CASSLGGAPYSGNTIYF
cdr3_nt: TGTGCCAGCAGCTTAGGAGGCGCACCATACTCTGGAAACACCATATATTTT
v_call: TRBV7-9
j_call: TRBJ1-3
clone_size: -
d_call: -

cdr3_aa: CASSLSAGSTDTQYF
cdr3_nt: TGTGCCAGCAGCCTAAGCGCCGGTAGCACAGATACGCAGTATTTT
v_call: TRBV11-2
j_call: TRBJ2-3
clone_size: -
d_call: -

cdr3_aa: CASTPGGGAEAFF
cdr3_nt: TGTGCCAGTACCCCTGGGGGAGGCGCTGAAGCTTTCTTT
v_call: TRBV19
j_call: TRBJ1-1
clone_size: -
d_call: -

cdr3_aa: CASSLLRQNPNEQFF
cdr3_nt: TGCGCCAGCAGCTTGCTCAGACAAAATCCCAATGAGCAGTTCTTC
v_call: TRBV5-1
j_call: TRBJ2-1
clone_size: -
d_call: -

cdr3_aa: CASSWDRLQYF
cdr3_nt: TGTGCCAGCAGCTGGGACAGATTGCAGTACTTC
v_call: TRBV7-9
j_call: TRBJ2-7
clone_size: -
d_call: TRBD1

cdr3_aa: CASSPDRGSDTQYF
cdr3_nt: TGTGCCAGCAGCCCGGACAGGGGATCGGATACGCAGTATTTT
v_call: TRBV5-4
j_call: TRBJ2-3
clone_size: -
d_call: TRBD1

cdr3_aa: CASSLFSAGVTYNEQFF
cdr3_nt: TGTGCCAGCAGTTTATTTTCAGCGGGGGTTACGTACAATGAGCAGTTCTTC
v_call: TRBV27
j_call: TRBJ2-1
clone_size: once
d_call: TRBD2

cdr3_aa: CASSPEGTRLGSPLHF
cdr3_nt: TGTGCCAGTAGTCCTGAGGGCACCCGTTTGGGTTCACCCCTCCACTTT
v_call: TRBV19
j_call: TRBJ1-6
clone_size: -
d_call: -

cdr3_aa: CASRPSGGDTGELFF
cdr3_nt: TGTGCCAGTAGGCCTAGCGGGGGGGACACCGGGGAGCTGTTTTTT
v_call: TRBV19
j_call: TRBJ2-2
clone_size: -
d_call: TRBD2

cdr3_aa: CASSLSQGPMGTGELFF
cdr3_nt: TGTGCCAGCAGCTTAAGTCAGGGGCCTATGGGCACCGGGGAGCTGTTTTTT
v_call: TRBV7-2
j_call: TRBJ2-2
clone_size: -
d_call: -

cdr3_aa: CASSQRPTEAFF
cdr3_nt: TGTGCCAGCAGCCAGAGGCCCACTGAAGCTTTCTTT
v_call: TRBV14
j_call: TRBJ1-1
clone_size: -
d_call: -